The 19 T cell receptor beta chains listed next were all sequenced from one sample in a study of T cell changes during pregnancy in multiple sclerosis. Method: immunoSEQ multiplex PCR; TCRdb's copy keeps in-frame clones and lacks some. The table lists 40,000 to 50,000 clones, 80% to 95% of them singletons, with 0.52% in the top ten. Sequencing used CD4+ T cells from peripheral blood mononuclear cells, obtained in the third trimester of pregnancy. These receptors were obtained from a female donor with multiple sclerosis, enrolled in a pregnancy study.

The chain employs TRBV15 and TRBJ2-3; 8 bases map to TRBD1. Germline-derived CDR1 and CDR2 are LNHNV and YYDKDF (reference sequence). Trimming cost V 5 bases and J 0 bases; bases outside gene matches: 7. CDR3 size: 16 residues. CDR3 region: CATSSRTGRSTDTQYF. The CDR3 nucleotides are TGTGCCACCAGCTCGCGGACAGGGCGGAGCACAGATACGCAGTATTTT.

V is TRBV5-8 and J is TRBJ2-2, with D unclear. Trimming stripped 2 bases from V and 1 base from J, with 6 bases between. The CDR3 spans 14 residues. CDR1 SGHTS and CDR2 YDEGEE come from the germline V gene. The CDR3 DNA follows: TGTGCCAGCAGCTTAGCTGGGAACACCGGGGAGCTGTTTTTT. It translates to CASSLAGNTGELFF. Variable domain in full (rest from reference TRBV5-8 and TRBJ2-2): EAGVTQSPTHLIKTRGQQATLRCSPISGHTSVYWYQQALGLGLQFLLWYDEGEERNRGNFPPRFSGRQFPNYSSELNVNALELEDSALYLCASSLAGNTGELFFGEGSRLTVL.

The CDR3 region has the DNA TGTGCCAGCAGCCCCCTGGGCGAACGGGGGATATACGAGCAGTACTTC. Its protein is CASSPLGERGIYEQYF. The chain joins TRBV11-3 to TRBJ2-7, with D tentatively TRBD2 (6 bases). V lost 5 bases, J lost 4 bases, and 21 bases lay in between. The CDR3 has 16 amino acids. Germline V gene sequence: CDR1 SGHNT, CDR2 YENEEA. Complete variable domain (other parts from reference TRBV11-3 and TRBJ2-7): EAGVVQSPRYKIIEKKQPVAFWCNPISGHNTLYWYLQNLGQGPELLIRYENEEAVDDSQLPKDRFSAERLKGVDSTLKIQPAELGDSAVYLCASSPLGERGIYEQYFGPGTRLTVT.

The chain joins TRBV7-6 to TRBJ1-5; TRBD1 matches at 9 bases. Germline loops: CDR1 SGHVS, CDR2 FNYEAQ. The CDR3 spans 16 residues. The V and J ends lost 5 bases and 2 bases, in that order; junction bases with no gene match: 7. DNA of the CDR3: TGTGCCAGCAGCCTGGGACAGGGAGGCGGCAATCAGCCCCAGCATTTT. Translating gives CASSLGQGGGNQPQHF.

The genes are TRBV5-1 and TRBJ1-4; TRBD1 matches at 9 bases. J gave up 8 bases and V 4 bases, and 9 bases lay outside the gene matches. The CDR3 loop spans 15 amino acids. Germline-derived CDR1 and CDR2 are SGHRS and YFSETQ. CDR3 protein: CASSPAGTGSEKLFF. CDR3 nucleotides: TGCGCCAGCAGCCCCGCCGGGACAGGGAGCGAAAAACTGTTTTTT.

The gene calls are TRBV6-1 and TRBJ1-5; 8 bases align to TRBD1. With V trimmed by 0 bases and J by 6 bases, 4 bases remained unmatched. Germline CDR1 is MNHNS and CDR2 is SASEGT. The CDR3 extends over 15 amino acids. The CDR3 region is CASSEAQGAGQPQHF. The CDR3 nucleotides read TGTGCCAGCAGTGAAGCTCAGGGGGCCGGTCAGCCCCAGCATTTT.

The chain recombines TRBV12-1 with TRBJ2-7; the table's D call, TRBD2, has no DNA check behind it. TRBV12-1 is an annotated pseudogene. The CDR3 is made up of 16 amino acids. The CDR3 here is CASSFSPVGLAAEQYF. In nucleotides, the CDR3 is TGTGCCAGCAGCTTTAGTCCGGTGGGGCTAGCGGCCGAGCAGTACTTC.

The chain's CDR3 is CASSFTGSSATDTQYF. The CDR3 bases are TGTGCCAGCAGCTTCACAGGGTCATCGGCCACAGATACGCAGTATTTT. The rearrangement uses TRBV7-6 and TRBJ2-3; a possible D gene is TRBD1 (6 bases). The CDR3 runs to 16 residues. CDR1 is SGHVS and CDR2 is FNYEAQ in the germline V gene. Trimming took 3 bases from V and 2 from J, leaving 15 bases between them.

V usage is TRBV28 and J usage is TRBJ1-5; TRBD1 matches 7 bases. Trimming cost V 3 bases and J 7 bases; bases outside gene matches: 6. The CDR3 is made up of 14 amino acids. Germline-derived CDR1 and CDR2 are MDHEN and SYDVKM. The CDR3 loop is CASSLRQGGQPQHF. The CDR3 DNA reads TGTGCCAGCAGTTTGCGACAGGGCGGGCAGCCCCAGCATTTT.

The CDR3 coding sequence is TGTGCCAGCAGCCAGGAACCCCCGGGTCCCAAGAGCCTCACAGATACGCAGTATTTT. It specifies CASSQEPPGPKSLTDTQYF. The V and J genes are TRBV14 and TRBJ2-3, with D unresolved. Germline V lookup: CDR1 SGHDN, CDR2 FVKESK. The V end was cut by 3 bases, the J end by 2 bases, with 24 bases between. There are 19 residues in the CDR3.

CDR3 sequence: CAIRLTGLETQYF. The CDR3 bases are TGTGCCATCAGACTTACAGGGCTGGAGACCCAGTACTTC. The chain uses TRBV10-3 and TRBJ2-5; the D gene is possibly TRBD1 (6 bases). The CDR3 is made up of 13 amino acids. Germline lookup yields CDR1 ENHRY and CDR2 SYGVKD. Between the trimmed V and J ends, which lost 6 bases and 5 bases, there was a span of 13 bases.

This clone was observed a handful of times. The V call is TRBV25-1, the J call TRBJ1-4; 10 bases fit TRBD1. This CDR3 has 18 residues. The ends lost 3 bases at V and 0 bases at J; junction bases unmatched: 7. Germline V lookup: CDR1 MGHDK, CDR2 SYGVNS. Written as DNA, the CDR3 is TGTGCCAGCAGTGAGCTTGGGACAGGGGTAACAACTAATGAAAAACTGTTTTTT. Translated, it gives CASSELGTGVTTNEKLFF.

Comment on this clone: Germline is not matched at one junction end, which may reflect a read error. The chain joins TRBV7-7 to TRBJ2-3; 9 nucleotides align to TRBD1. The germline CDR1 and CDR2 sequences are SSHAT and FNYEAQ (reference sequence). The CDR3 totals 16 residues. The CDR3 protein is CASSPLGTGSTDTQYF. The CDR3 nucleotides read TGTGCTAGCAGCCCTCTTGGGACAGGGAGCACAGATACGCAGTATTTT.

CDR3 nucleotide sequence: TGTGCCAGAAGCTCCTTACTATCCAGCGGGAGCAATGAGCAGTTCTTC. Amino acid sequence: CARSSLLSSGSNEQFF. V usage is TRBV5-3 and J usage is TRBJ2-1; TRBD2 agrees at 8 bases. TRBV5-3 is recorded as an ORF, its role being uncertain. The CDR3 runs to 16 residues. V shed 3 bases, J shed 6 bases, and the junction held 11 bases outside the gene matches.

This rearrangement joins TRBV5-4 to TRBJ2-1, with 12 bases fitting TRBD2. The CDR3 extends over 16 amino acids. Germline V gene lookup returns CDR1 SGHNT and CDR2 YYREEE (reference sequence). Trimming cost V 1 base and J 10 bases; bases outside gene matches: 9. The CDR3 nucleotides are TGTGCCAGCAGCTTGCATTCACTAGCGGGAGGTAAGGAGCAGTTCTTC. It codes for CASSLHSLAGGKEQFF. Drawing the rest from reference TRBV5-4 and TRBJ2-1, the complete variable domain is ETGVTQSPTHLIKTRGQQVTLRCSSQSGHNTVSWYQQALGQGPQFIFQYYREEENGRGNFPPRFSGLQFPNYSSELNVNALELDDSALYLCASSLHSLAGGKEQFFGPGTRLTVL.

This chain connects TRBV10-3 to TRBJ2-1, with 15 bases fitting TRBD2. Germline V gives CDR1 ENHRY, CDR2 SYGVKD. The CDR3 totals 13 residues. V was clipped by 8 bases and J by 9 bases; unmatched bases: 2. CDR3 bases: TGTGCCATCGGGGGACTAGCGGGAGGTGAGCAGTTCTTC. Translating gives CAIGGLAGGEQFF.

This rearrangement joins TRBV28 to TRBJ2-7; 7 bases line up with TRBD1. The V and J ends lost 4 bases and 4 bases, in that order; junction bases with no gene match: 10. Per germline, CDR1 MDHEN and CDR2 SYDVKM. The CDR3 spans 15 residues. This chain's CDR3 is CASSSPGTVTYEQYF. CDR3 DNA sequence: TGTGCCAGCAGTTCTCCCGGGACAGTCACGTACGAGCAGTACTTC.

The V and J genes are TRBV28 and TRBJ1-1, with unresolved D. Per the germline V gene, CDR1 is MDHEN and CDR2 is SYDVKM. Trimming took 1 base from V and 0 from J, leaving 3 bases between them. The CDR3 sequence is 13 residues long. The CDR3 DNA reads TGTGCCAGCAGTTTATTCATGAACACTGAAGCTTTCTTT. As protein: CASSLFMNTEAFF.

The genes are TRBV19 and TRBJ2-3; D remains unclear. V lost 0 bases and J lost 0, with 25 bases in between. Looked up from germline, CDR1 is LNHDA and CDR2 is SQIVND (reference sequence). CDR3 length: 21 amino acids. The CDR3 nucleotides read TGTGCCAGTAGTATAGAAAAGGTGGAGTTGGCTTACTTCTCTAGCACAGATACGCAGTATTTT. Protein sequence: CASSIEKVELAYFSSTDTQYF.